The 28 T cell receptor beta chains below come from one sample, sequenced in a study of cytomegalovirus exposure and HLA in healthy donors. A multiplex PCR was run with 60 Vbeta primers and 13 Jbeta primers. Libraries were prepared by immunoSEQ multiplex PCR; TCRdb keeps only in-frame clonotypes and omits some of them. The sample yields about 130,000 clones, approximately 82% seen once. The specimen sequenced was PBMCs. The source of these receptors is a man aged 18 to 30 in good health and CMV-seropositive.

Of note for this clone: Other DNA sequences of this sample code for an identical CDR3. The chain combines TRBV5-1 with TRBJ1-2; TRBD1 might be the D (6 bases). The CDR3 has 14 amino acids. Trimming took 3 bases from V and 8 from J, leaving 17 bases between them. Germline CDR1 and CDR2: SGHRS and YFSETQ. Here the CDR3 reads CASSSETTGYGYTF. CDR3 sequence (DNA): TGCGCCAGCAGCTCCGAAACCACAGGGTACGGCTACACCTTC.

This clone was seen only once. The rearrangement links TRBV27 to TRBJ1-3, with D perhaps TRBD1 (6 bases). The V gene's germline CDR1 is MNHEY and CDR2 SMNVEV (reference sequence). This CDR3 comprises 17 residues. Trimming left V 5 bases short and J 3 bases short, with 20 bases between. CDR3 sequence (DNA): TGTGCCAGCAGTCTTCTGACCCCCGGGACACATGGAAACACCATATATTTT. This codes for CASSLLTPGTHGNTIYF.

The chain recombines TRBV4-2 with TRBJ2-7; TRBD2 might be the D (5 bases). The CDR3 totals 16 residues. Germline-derived CDR1 and CDR2 are LGHNA and YNFKEQ. The V gene lost 0 bases and the J gene lost 4 bases, with 16 bases spanning the gap. The CDR3 DNA follows: TGTGCCAGCAGCCAAGATCCCCTTACTAGGGATTACGAGCAGTACTTC. Its translation is CASSQDPLTRDYEQYF.

The chain carries TRBV7-2 and TRBJ1-1, with TRBD1 matching 12 bases. The J segment lost 1 base and the V segment lost 6 bases, leaving 3 bases of the junction unmatched. The CDR3 is made up of 15 amino acids. The germline V gene encodes CDR1 SGHTA and CDR2 FQGNSA. As DNA, the CDR3 is TGTGCCAGCAGTCGGGACAGGGGGCCGAACACTGAAGCTTTCTTT. Protein product: CASSRDRGPNTEAFF.

The chain is built from TRBV5-1 and TRBJ2-7; 7 nucleotides match TRBD1. CDR3 length: 12 residues. J was trimmed by 6 bases and V by 6 bases; bases with no gene match: 6. CDR1 is SGHRS, CDR2 YFSETQ, per germline. CDR3 in amino acids: CASTGGRGEQYF. CDR3 sequence (DNA): TGCGCCAGCACAGGGGGTAGGGGCGAGCAGTACTTC.

The chain is built from TRBV6-9 and TRBJ2-3; TRBD2 aligns across 11 bases. Germline lookup yields CDR1 MNHGY and CDR2 SVAAGI. CDR3 length: 15 amino acids. J was trimmed by 1 base and V by 7 bases; bases with no gene match: 4. DNA for the CDR3: TGTGCCAGCATCCTGGGACTAGCGGGCACAGATACGCAGTATTTT. Protein product: CASILGLAGTDTQYF.

This clone was found once. This chain uses TRBV7-3 with TRBJ2-3; D possibly corresponds to TRBD2 (5 bases). This CDR3 comprises 15 residues. Trimming cost V 3 bases and J 4 bases, with 14 bases left between them. Germline CDR1 and CDR2: SGHTA and FQGTGA. CDR3 sequence reads: CASSFVGGWADTQYF. DNA of the CDR3: TGTGCCAGCAGCTTTGTTGGAGGCTGGGCAGATACGCAGTATTTT.

This clone was seen a handful of times. This chain uses TRBV11-2 with TRBJ2-1, with a weak D call TRBD2 (6 bases). This CDR3 contains 17 residues. CDR1 is SGHAT, CDR2 FQNNGV, per germline. V was cut by 1 base and J by 0 bases, with 13 bases left in between. The CDR3 bases are TGTGCCAGCAGCTTAGCGCCGGGAGACATCTCCTACAATGAGCAGTTCTTC. Translated: CASSLAPGDISYNEQFF.

The DNA of the CDR3 is TGTGCCATCAGTGGATCCGGGACAGCCAACACTGAAGCTTTCTTT. It is translated as CAISGSGTANTEAFF. V is TRBV10-3 and J is TRBJ1-1; 7 bases line up with TRBD1. The CDR3 contains 15 residues. V lost 4 bases to trimming and J lost 2 bases; unmatched junction nucleotides: 7. Germline CDR1 and CDR2: ENHRY and SYGVKD.

CDR3 residues: CASSPLFRADSKETQYF. CDR3 DNA sequence: TGTGCCAGCAGTCCCCTTTTTCGCGCTGACAGTAAAGAGACCCAGTACTTC. The V and J genes are TRBV27 and TRBJ2-5; possibly TRBD1 for D (5 bases). Germline V gives CDR1 MNHEY, CDR2 SMNVEV (reference sequence). This CDR3 has 17 residues. V lost 5 bases to trimming and J lost 3 bases, with 22 bases between them.

The chain links TRBV2 to TRBJ2-3, with 7 bases fitting TRBD2. Germline V lookup: CDR1 SNHLY, CDR2 FYNNEI. V dropped 7 bases and J dropped 6; count of bases not matched to a gene: 7. The CDR3 runs to 13 residues. CDR3 nucleotide sequence: TGTGCCAGCACGTGGGGGGGGGTCGATACGCAGTATTTT. Protein product: CASTWGGVDTQYF.

The chain is built from TRBV27 and TRBJ1-5, with 8 bases fitting TRBD1. CDR1 is MNHEY, CDR2 SMNVEV, per germline (reference sequence). Germline trimming cut 6 bases from V and 3 bases from J; bases unmatched to any gene: 7. This CDR3 comprises 15 residues. CDR3 in DNA: TGTGCCAGCAGACTAAGACAGGGGATCAATCAGCCCCAGCATTTT. Encoded protein: CASRLRQGINQPQHF.

The chain joins TRBV5-4 to TRBJ2-1; TRBD2 matches at 10 bases. Germline V gene lookup returns CDR1 SGHNT and CDR2 YYREEE (reference sequence). V lost 2 bases, J lost 5 bases, and 1 base stayed unmatched. The CDR3 contains 14 residues. The chain's CDR3 is CASSFLAGDNEQFF. The CDR3 region has the DNA TGTGCCAGCAGCTTTCTAGCGGGGGACAATGAGCAGTTCTTC.

The V and J genes are TRBV28 and TRBJ1-2; 12 nucleotides agree with TRBD1. Germline trimming cut 2 bases from V and 8 bases from J; bases unmatched to any gene: 9. Germline-derived CDR1 and CDR2 are MDHEN and SYDVKM. The CDR3 length is 16 residues. CDR3 residues: CASSLLGQGAGLGYTF. In DNA, the CDR3 is TGTGCCAGCAGTTTACTGGGACAGGGGGCTGGTTTGGGCTACACCTTC.

The gene calls are TRBV6-5 and TRBJ1-2, with 8 bases lining up with TRBD1. V shed 2 bases and J 8 bases; nucleotides not matched to a gene: 10. Germline CDR1 is MNHEY and CDR2 is SVGAGI. The CDR3 is 15 amino acids. Here the CDR3 DNA reads TGTGCCAGCAGTTACGCGCGAGAGACAGGGGCGGGCTACACCTTC. Translation: CASSYARETGAGYTF.

This clone appeared a single time. The chain employs TRBV29-1 and TRBJ2-3; the D gene is possibly TRBD1 (6 bases). Trimming pared 5 bases from V and 0 bases from J, leaving 21 bases between. This CDR3 is built from 17 residues. Germline CDR1 and CDR2: SQVTM and ANQGSEA. CDR3 loop: CSVLGAGDLRSTDTQYF. The CDR3 DNA reads as TGCAGCGTTCTTGGGGCAGGGGATCTTCGTAGCACAGATACGCAGTATTTT.

The rearrangement uses TRBV5-1 and TRBJ1-1; 10 positions agree with TRBD1. The length of the CDR3 is 14 residues. V shed 0 bases, J shed 6 bases, and the junction held 2 bases outside the gene matches. From germline, CDR1 is SGHRS and CDR2 YFSETQ. CDR3 protein: CASSLAGTGAEAFF. The CDR3 nucleotides are TGCGCCAGCAGCTTGGCCGGGACAGGGGCTGAAGCTTTCTTT.

The chain employs TRBV6-5 and TRBJ2-1, with D tentatively TRBD2 (6 bases). The CDR3 is 14 amino acids. Germline V gene lookup returns CDR1 MNHEY and CDR2 SVGAGI. V was cut by 6 bases and J by 7 bases, with 16 bases left in between. CDR3 bases: TGTGCCAGCAGCCTTAGAAGTAGCGGAAATGAGCAGTTCTTC. This encodes CASSLRSSGNEQFF.

The V and J genes are TRBV2 and TRBJ1-2, with 7 bases identical to TRBD1. J lost 8 bases, V lost 2 bases, and 8 bases had no gene match. The germline CDR1 and CDR2 sequences are SNHLY and FYNNEI. CDR3 size: 14 residues. The CDR3 nucleotides are TGTGCCAGCAGTGAACAGGGGGAAGCGCGCGGCTACACCTTC. It yields the protein CASSEQGEARGYTF.

This clone has only one observation. In DNA, the CDR3 is TGTGCCAGCAGCTTGGGCCCCTCGGGGTTGGAGTATGGCTACACCTTC. Protein: CASSLGPSGLEYGYTF. V gene TRBV5-4 combines with J gene TRBJ1-2; D unresolved. The V end was cut by 0 bases, the J end by 5 bases, with 17 bases between. CDR1 is SGHNT, CDR2 YYREEE, per germline (reference sequence). The CDR3 loop spans 16 amino acids.

V is TRBV7-8 and J is TRBJ2-7; weak D call: TRBD1 (5 bases). With 1 base removed from V and 0 bases from J, the gap between germline ends came to 7 bases. The CDR3 covers 14 residues. The germline V gene encodes CDR1 SGHVS and CDR2 FQNEAQ. The CDR3: CASSLGTFSYEQYF. The CDR3, as DNA: TGTGCCAGCAGCTTAGGGACATTCTCCTACGAGCAGTACTTC.

The V and J genes are TRBV5-1 and TRBJ2-3, with TRBD2 as a possible D gene (7 bases). Trimming removed 3 bases at V and 5 bases at J, with 13 bases between. Germline CDR1 reads SGHRS; CDR2 reads YFSETQ. The CDR3 is 14 amino acids. The CDR3 is CASSSRGAGDTQYF. The CDR3 nucleotides read TGCGCCAGCAGCTCCCGGGGGGCCGGAGATACGCAGTATTTT.

The rearrangement uses TRBV19 and TRBJ2-7, with 9 bases that match TRBD1. From germline, CDR1 is LNHDA and CDR2 SQIVND (reference sequence). V lost 5 bases to trimming and J lost 7 bases; unmatched junction nucleotides: 12. This CDR3 spans 15 amino acids. This chain's CDR3 is CASSPGQGRGSEQYF. CDR3 sequence (DNA): TGTGCCAGTAGTCCGGGACAGGGTAGGGGGTCTGAGCAGTACTTC.

This chain links TRBV28 with TRBJ1-1; tentatively, D is TRBD1 (5 bases). The CDR3 totals 15 residues. Germline lookup yields CDR1 MDHEN and CDR2 SYDVKM. V was cut by 6 bases and J by 0 bases, with 14 bases left in between. For the CDR3, the DNA is TGTGCCAGCAGATCCACAGGAGCATTGAACACTGAAGCTTTCTTT. Its protein product is CASRSTGALNTEAFF.

This chain connects TRBV2 to TRBJ1-1; D perhaps matches TRBD1 (5 bases). Germline V gene data show CDR1 as SNHLY and CDR2 as FYNNEI. CDR3 length: 14 residues. The ends were cut back, 6 bases at V and 5 bases at J, with 16 bases in the middle. CDR3 region: CASRDQGIDTEAFF. The CDR3 coding sequence is TGTGCCAGCAGGGACCAGGGTATCGATACTGAAGCTTTCTTT.

This chain connects TRBV19 to TRBJ2-7; TRBD1 is a possible D gene (6 bases). V was clipped by 5 bases and J by 2 bases, with 13 bases between them. The CDR3 runs to 14 residues. The germline V gene encodes CDR1 LNHDA and CDR2 SQIVND (reference sequence). The CDR3 sequence: CASSPQGKPYEQYF. CDR3 DNA: TGTGCCAGTAGTCCCCAGGGGAAGCCCTACGAGCAGTACTTC.

The chain combines TRBV5-1 with TRBJ2-6; no clear D gene. V was cut by 0 bases and J by 0 bases, with 7 bases left in between. The CDR3 totals 16 residues. Germline lookup yields CDR1 SGHRS and CDR2 YFSETQ. In DNA, the CDR3 is TGCGCCAGCAGCTTGGAGCCGTACTCTGGGGCCAACGTCCTGACTTTC. Its protein is CASSLEPYSGANVLTF.

This chain joins TRBV19 and TRBJ2-5; TRBD1 matches 8 bases. The J segment lost 0 bases and the V segment lost 1 base, leaving 1 base of the junction unmatched. The CDR3 has 15 amino acids. Looked up from germline, CDR1 is LNHDA and CDR2 is SQIVND (reference sequence). The chain's CDR3 is CASSIGTGHQETQYF. DNA for the CDR3: TGTGCCAGTAGTATAGGGACAGGGCACCAAGAGACCCAGTACTTC.